Below are 3 T cell receptor beta chains sequenced from a single sample in a study of shared T cell receptors in the human thymus (dated by TCRdb to 2020 to 2023). Library preparation employed the immunoSEQ multiplex PCR assay. TCRdb limited this immuneACCESS table to in-frame rearrangements with V and J called. A share of clones is missing; checked studies link under half to unresolved V genes, and the rest is unexplained. This sample has hundreds of thousands of clones in its table, and around 87% of those were observed once. The biggest ten clones account for just under 0.0095% of the sample. Separately, the same data were catalogued under a study of human thymus T cells.

Sequences were obtained from thymocytes. The source is a boy under two years old with a congenital heart defect. Donor details come from another sample of the same person, matched by shared clones.

V usage is TRBV30 and J usage is TRBJ1-2; TRBD1 matches at 9 bases. CDR1 GTSNPN and CDR2 SVGIG come from the germline V gene (reference sequence). This CDR3 comprises 12 residues. With 5 bases clipped from V and 6 bases from J, the junction kept 4 bases outside the gene matches. CDR3 loop: CAWEGQGDGYTF. DNA for the CDR3: TGTGCCTGGGAGGGACAGGGAGATGGCTACACCTTC.

The chain is built from TRBV5-1 and TRBJ2-5; TRBD2 matches at 10 bases. Germline assignment: CDR1 SGHRS and CDR2 YFSETQ. With V trimmed by 4 bases and J by 5 bases, 11 bases remained unmatched. The CDR3 covers 16 residues. This CDR3 is CASSPKRGGRLETQYF. The CDR3 coding sequence is TGCGCCAGCAGCCCAAAGCGGGGGGGCCGTCTGGAGACCCAGTACTTC.

This chain links TRBV6-1 with TRBJ1-1; perhaps TRBD1 as D (6 bases). The CDR3 runs 14 residues. The V end lost 7 bases, the J end lost 11 bases, and 23 bases lay between the germline ends. Germline V gives CDR1 MNHNS, CDR2 SASEGT. The CDR3 sequence is CASTGGTGRRGAFF. The CDR3, as DNA: TGTGCCAGCACCGGGGGGACGGGACGTAGGGGGGCTTTCTTT.